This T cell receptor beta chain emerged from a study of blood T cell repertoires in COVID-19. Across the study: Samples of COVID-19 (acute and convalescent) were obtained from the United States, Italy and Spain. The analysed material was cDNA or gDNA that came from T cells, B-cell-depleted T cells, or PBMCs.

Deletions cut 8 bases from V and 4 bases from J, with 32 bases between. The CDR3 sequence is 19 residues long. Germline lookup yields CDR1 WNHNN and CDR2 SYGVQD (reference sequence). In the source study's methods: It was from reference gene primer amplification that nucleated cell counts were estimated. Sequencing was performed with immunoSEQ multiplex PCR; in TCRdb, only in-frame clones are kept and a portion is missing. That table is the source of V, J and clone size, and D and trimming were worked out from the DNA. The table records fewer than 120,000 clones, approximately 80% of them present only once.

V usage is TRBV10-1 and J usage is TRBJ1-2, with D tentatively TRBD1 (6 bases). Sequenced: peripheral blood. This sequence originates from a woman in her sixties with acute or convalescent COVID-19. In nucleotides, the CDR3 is TGCGCCAGCCACCGTGGATCGGGGGGCATCGAAACCTTTTTCTATGGCTACACCTTC. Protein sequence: CASHRGSGGIETFFYGYTF.